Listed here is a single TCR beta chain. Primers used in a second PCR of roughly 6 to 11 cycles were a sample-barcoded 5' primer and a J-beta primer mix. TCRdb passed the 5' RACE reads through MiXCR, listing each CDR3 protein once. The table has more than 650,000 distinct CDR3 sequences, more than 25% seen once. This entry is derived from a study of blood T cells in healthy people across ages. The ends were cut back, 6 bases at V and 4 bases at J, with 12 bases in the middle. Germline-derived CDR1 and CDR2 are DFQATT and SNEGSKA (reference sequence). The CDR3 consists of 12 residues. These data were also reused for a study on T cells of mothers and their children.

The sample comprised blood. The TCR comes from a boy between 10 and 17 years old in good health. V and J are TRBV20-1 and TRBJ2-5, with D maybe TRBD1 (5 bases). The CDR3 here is CSALRGTETQYF. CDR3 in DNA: TGCAGTGCCTTAAGGGGTACAGAGACCCAGTACTTC.